This TCR beta chain was recovered during a study of blood T cell repertoires in COVID-19. Study summary: Samples came from the United States, Italy and Spain, spanning acute and convalescent COVID-19.

The CDR3 runs 16 residues. The germline V gene has CDR1 MNHEY and CDR2 SVGEGT. Losses at the gene ends were 5 bases for V and 2 bases for J; bases not matched to a gene: 5. In the original workflow: Reference gene primer amplification yielded estimated nucleated cell counts. This table comes from immunoSEQ multiplex PCR, and its TCRdb copy is limited to in-frame clones, with some not included. V and J calls plus clone size are reproduced from that table; the DNA served to infer D and trimming. Of approximately 260,000 clones listed, around 90% are singletons. Patients at the Seattle site were enrolled during active infection and followed longitudinally.

V gene TRBV6-2 or TRBV6-3 combines with J gene TRBJ2-7, with 14 positions matching TRBD2. Source material: peripheral blood. The clonotype was recovered from a woman between 70 and 85 years old with COVID-19, enrolled during active disease. For the CDR3, the DNA is TGTGCCAGCAGTCCCCCGGGACTAGCGGGAGCCTACGAGCAGTACTTC. It yields the protein CASSPPGLAGAYEQYF.